Listed below are T cell receptor beta chains from one sample, sequenced in a study of T cells in Graves' hyperthyroidism and ophthalmopathy. From the multiplex PCR reads, TCRdb called clonotypes with MiXCR, one entry per CDR3 protein. The sample has around 620,000 distinct CDR3 sequences; over 12% are singletons. Specimen: blood. Source of these receptors: a young woman with Graves' ophthalmopathy. Both conserved end residues are part of each CDR3. A D gene is named only where the DNA matches it firmly. Size is omitted from some rows. Given values are once, few, many or a class for expanded clones.

TRBJ2-3 | many | 13 | TRBV7-2 | - | TGTGCCAGCAGCCGGAGCCGGGGAGATACGCAGTATTTT | CASSRSRGDTQYF
TRBJ2-3 | many | 12 | TRBV10-3 | - | TGTGCCACCACGGGAGAAGCAGATACGCAGTATTTT | CATTGEADTQYF
TRBJ2-2 | few | 15 | TRBV29-1 | - | TGCAGCGTTGAATTGACTGGGACCGAAAACGGGGAGCTGTTTTTT | CSVELTGTENGELFF
TRBJ2-3 | many | 16 | TRBV7-3 | - | TGTGCCAGCAGCCCCTCGGGGTTCATTAACACAGATACGCAGTATTTT | CASSPSGFINTDTQYF
TRBJ2-3 | many | 15 | TRBV11-2 | TRBD1 | TGTGCCAGCAGCTTAGACGACAGGGTAGGAGATACGCAGTATTTT | CASSLDDRVGDTQYF
TRBJ2-7 | many | 13 | TRBV20-1 | - | TGCAGTGCTAGACAGAGGAGGAGCTACGAGCAGTACTTC | CSARQRRSYEQYF
TRBJ2-7 | many | 16 | TRBV11-1 | TRBD2 | TGTGCCAGCAGCTTAAGGACTAGCGGGCCGAAATACGAGCAGTACTTC | CASSLRTSGPKYEQYF
TRBJ1-5 | many | 15 | TRBV27 | TRBD1 | TGTGCCAGCAGTACGGACAGGGGCGTCAATCAGCCCCAGCATTTT | CASSTDRGVNQPQHF
TRBJ2-7 | - | 14 | TRBV20-1 | - | TGCAGTGCTAGAGGGGGGGCGGGAGTCTACGAGCAGTACTTC | CSARGGAGVYEQYF
TRBJ1-4 | many | 12 | TRBV30 | - | TGTGCCTGGAGTCGGGGCAATGAAAAACTGTTTTTT | CAWSRGNEKLFF
TRBJ2-1 | many | 12 | TRBV27 | - | TGTGCCAGCAGCCCAACCGTCCGGGAGCAGTTCTTC | CASSPTVREQFF
TRBJ2-1 | many | 15 | TRBV5-8 | - | TGTGCCAGCAGCTTAGGGACATCTGAAGGGAATGAGCAGTTCTTC | CASSLGTSEGNEQFF
TRBJ1-1 | many | 13 | TRBV10-3 | - | TGTGCCAGCCGACAACTTCGGGACACTGAAGCTTTCTTT | CASRQLRDTEAFF
TRBJ2-3 | many | 17 | TRBV11-1 | - | TGTGCCAGCGGCCCGGGGGCCCACGGGCAGGGCACAGATACGCAGTATTTT | CASGPGAHGQGTDTQYF
TRBJ1-1 | many | 15 | TRBV6-5 | - | TGTGCCAGCAGTTACCTGGCAGGTCAAAACACTGAAGCTTTCTTT | CASSYLAGQNTEAFF
TRBJ2-1 | - | 13 | TRBV10-3 | - | TGTGCCATCCGGGACTCGGCCTACAATGAGCAGTTCTTC | CAIRDSAYNEQFF
TRBJ1-2 | many | 13 | TRBV6-1 | - | TGTGCCAGCACTCGACAGATCTCATATGGCTACACCTTC | CASTRQISYGYTF
TRBJ2-3 | few | 16 | TRBV29-1 | TRBD2 | TGCAGCGTTGAACTAGGGACTAGCGGGGGCACAGATACGCAGTATTTT | CSVELGTSGGTDTQYF
TRBJ1-3 | - | 12 | TRBV7-9 | - | TGTGCCAGCGCCGTGGGCGGAAACACCATATATTTT | CASAVGGNTIYF
TRBJ1-3 | few | 16 | TRBV4-1 | TRBD1 | TGCGCCAGCAGCCAACCCAGCCGGGACAGTGGAAACACCATATATTTT | CASSQPSRDSGNTIYF
TRBJ2-7 | few | 16 | TRBV5-6 | - | TGTGCCAGCAGCTTGGCCAGTAGGACGATCATTTACGAGCAGTACTTC | CASSLASRTIIYEQYF
TRBJ2-5 | many | 13 | TRBV28 | TRBD1 | TGTGCCAGCAGTACAGGGGGAGGAGAGACCCAGTACTTC | CASSTGGGETQYF
TRBJ1-1 | few | 15 | TRBV11-3 | - | TGTGCCGGCAGCTTAGATTCGTACAGAGACACTGAAGCTTTCTTT | CAGSLDSYRDTEAFF
TRBJ2-2 | - | 15 | TRBV18 | - | TGTGCCAGCTCCCCGTCACAGGCCGGCGCCGGGGAGCTGTTTTTT | CASSPSQAGAGELFF
TRBJ2-2 | - | 17 | TRBV24-1 | TRBD1 | TGTGCCACCAGTGATGCCGGACAGGGGTTTGCCACCGGGGAGCTGTTTTTT | CATSDAGQGFATGELFF
TRBJ1-5 | - | 14 | TRBV7-9 | - | TGTGCCAGCAGTCGGGAACCGGGGGAACAGCCCCAGCATTTT | CASSREPGEQPQHF
TRBJ1-2 | many | 13 | TRBV18 | - | TGTGCCAGCTCACCCGCCCCGTTCCCTGGCTACACCTTC | CASSPAPFPGYTF
TRBJ2-1 | few | 15 | TRBV14 | - | TGTGCCAGCAGCCAACTTCGGACAGCGGGAAATGAGCAGTTCTTC | CASSQLRTAGNEQFF
TRBJ1-2 | many | 13 | TRBV28 | - | TGTGCCAGCCTCCTTGAACGAGGCTATGGCTACACCTTC | CASLLERGYGYTF
TRBJ2-3 | once | 15 | TRBV5-4 | TRBD2 | TGTGCCAGCAGCTTCGCGGGAGGTGTTGCAGATACGCAGTATTTT | CASSFAGGVADTQYF
TRBJ2-2 | many | 18 | TRBV28 | TRBD2 | TGTGCCAGCAGTTTTCCGTCCCTAGCGGGAAGGCGTACCGGGGAGCTGTTTTTT | CASSFPSLAGRRTGELFF